This entry concerns a single TCR beta chain. This sample is part of a study of CD8+ T cells in alopecia areata. The V gene lost 5 bases and the J gene lost 4 bases, with 3 bases spanning the gap. The length of the CDR3 is 11 residues. The germline V gene encodes CDR1 SGHAT and CDR2 FQNNGV. The treatment was: oral pan-JAK inhibitor, 5-10 mg twice daily. In alopecia areata patients, both lesional scalp punch biopsies and peripheral blood were collected. TCR sequencing used cDNA made by reverse transcription of extracted RNA. Clones were read by immunoSEQ multiplex PCR, and TCRdb kept only the in-frame ones, dropping some. The profile shows some 200,000 clones, more than 45% of them singletons.

V is TRBV11-2 and J is TRBJ2-1; no clear D gene. The sequence derives from a human donor with alopecia areata. This specimen consisted of CD4+ T cells sorted from blood, obtained at week 4, from a patient treated with tofacitinib. DNA of the CDR3: TGTGCCAGCAGCGCGTACAATGAGCAGTTCTTC. It specifies CASSAYNEQFF. Looking up the rest from reference TRBV11-2 and TRBJ2-1 gives the full variable domain: EAGVAQSPRYKIIEKRQSVAFWCNPISGHATLYWYQQILGQGPKLLIQFQNNGVVDDSQLPKDRFSAERLKGVDSTLKIQPAKLEDSAVYLCASSAYNEQFFGPGTRLTVL.